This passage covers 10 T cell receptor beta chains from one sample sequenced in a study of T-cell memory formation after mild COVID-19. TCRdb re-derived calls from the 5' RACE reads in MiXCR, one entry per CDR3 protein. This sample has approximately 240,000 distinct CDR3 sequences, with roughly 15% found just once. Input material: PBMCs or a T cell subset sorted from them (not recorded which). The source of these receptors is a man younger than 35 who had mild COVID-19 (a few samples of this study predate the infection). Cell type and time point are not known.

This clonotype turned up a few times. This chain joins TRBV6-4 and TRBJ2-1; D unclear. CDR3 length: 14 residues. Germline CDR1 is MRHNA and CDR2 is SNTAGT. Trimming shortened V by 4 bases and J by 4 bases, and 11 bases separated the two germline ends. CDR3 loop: CASSVTLGYNEQFF. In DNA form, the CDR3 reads TGTGCCAGCAGTGTTACACTGGGGTACAATGAGCAGTTCTTC.

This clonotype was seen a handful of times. The CDR3 loop reads CASSYSTKGGETQYF. Here the CDR3 DNA reads TGTGCCAGCAGTTACTCTACGAAGGGGGGAGAGACCCAGTACTTC. V and J are TRBV6-6 and TRBJ2-5, with D tentatively TRBD1 or TRBD2 (6 bases each). Per the germline V gene, CDR1 is MNHNY and CDR2 is SVGAGI (reference sequence). There are 15 residues in the CDR3. The ends were cut back, 0 bases at V and 4 bases at J, with 12 bases in the middle.

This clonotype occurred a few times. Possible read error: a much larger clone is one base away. The CDR3 nucleotides are TGTGCCAGCAGCCCGGACAGGACCTATGGCTACACCTTC. It yields the protein CASSPDRTYGYTF. This chain joins TRBV12-3 or TRBV12-4 and TRBJ1-2, with TRBD1 identical over 7 bases. V dropped 6 bases and J dropped 4; count of bases not matched to a gene: 5. This CDR3 is 13 amino acids long.

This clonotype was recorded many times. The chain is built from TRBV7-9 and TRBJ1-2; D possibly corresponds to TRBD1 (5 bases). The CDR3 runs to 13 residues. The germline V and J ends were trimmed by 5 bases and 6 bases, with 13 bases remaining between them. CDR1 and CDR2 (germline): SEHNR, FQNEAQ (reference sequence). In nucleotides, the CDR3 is TGTGCCAGCAGCCCATTGGGGGTGAATGGCTACACCTTC. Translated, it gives CASSPLGVNGYTF.

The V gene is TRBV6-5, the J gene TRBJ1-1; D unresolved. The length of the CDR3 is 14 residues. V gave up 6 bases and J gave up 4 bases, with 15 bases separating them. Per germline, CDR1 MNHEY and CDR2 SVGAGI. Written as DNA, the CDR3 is TGTGCCAGCAGCCTCTCGTCAGACCCCACTGAAGCTTTCTTT. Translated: CASSLSSDPTEAFF.

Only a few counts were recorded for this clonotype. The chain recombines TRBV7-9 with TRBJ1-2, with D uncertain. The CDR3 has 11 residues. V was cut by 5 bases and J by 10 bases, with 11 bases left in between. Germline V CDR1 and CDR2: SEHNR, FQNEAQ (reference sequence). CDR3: CASSTWTTYTF. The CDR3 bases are TGTGCCAGCAGCACCTGGACGACCTACACCTTC.

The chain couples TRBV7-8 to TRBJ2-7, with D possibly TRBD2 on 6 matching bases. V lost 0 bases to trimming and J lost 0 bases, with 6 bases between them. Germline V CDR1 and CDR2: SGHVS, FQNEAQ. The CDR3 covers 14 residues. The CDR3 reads CASSLATSSYEQYV. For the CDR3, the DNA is TGTGCCAGCAGCTTAGCGACTAGCTCCTACGAGCAGTACGTC.

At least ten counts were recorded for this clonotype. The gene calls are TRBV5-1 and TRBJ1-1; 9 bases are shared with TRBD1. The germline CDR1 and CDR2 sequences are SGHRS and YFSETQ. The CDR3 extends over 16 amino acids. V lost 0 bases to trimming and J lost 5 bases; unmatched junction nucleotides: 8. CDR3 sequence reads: CASSLGAQGAGTEAFF. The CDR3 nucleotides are TGCGCCAGCAGCTTGGGGGCACAGGGGGCAGGTACTGAAGCTTTCTTT. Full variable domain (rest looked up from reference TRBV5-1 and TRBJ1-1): KAGVTQTPRYLIKTRGQQVTLSCSPISGHRSVSWYQQTPGQGLQFLFEYFSETQRNKGNFPGRFSGRQFSNSRSEMNVSTLELGDSALYLCASSLGAQGAGTEAFFGQGTRLTVV.

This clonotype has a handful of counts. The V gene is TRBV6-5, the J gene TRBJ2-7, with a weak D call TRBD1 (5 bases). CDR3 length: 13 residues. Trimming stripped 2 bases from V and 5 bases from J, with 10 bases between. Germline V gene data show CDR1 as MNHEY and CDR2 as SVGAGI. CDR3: CASSYAGLNEQYF. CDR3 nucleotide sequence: TGTGCCAGCAGTTACGCAGGGCTCAACGAGCAGTACTTC.

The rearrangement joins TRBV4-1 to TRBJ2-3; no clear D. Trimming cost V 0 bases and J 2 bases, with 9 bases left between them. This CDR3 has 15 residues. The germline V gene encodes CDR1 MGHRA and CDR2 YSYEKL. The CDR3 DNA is TGCGCCAGCAGCCAAGACAGGCCGAACACAGATACGCAGTATTTT. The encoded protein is CASSQDRPNTDTQYF.